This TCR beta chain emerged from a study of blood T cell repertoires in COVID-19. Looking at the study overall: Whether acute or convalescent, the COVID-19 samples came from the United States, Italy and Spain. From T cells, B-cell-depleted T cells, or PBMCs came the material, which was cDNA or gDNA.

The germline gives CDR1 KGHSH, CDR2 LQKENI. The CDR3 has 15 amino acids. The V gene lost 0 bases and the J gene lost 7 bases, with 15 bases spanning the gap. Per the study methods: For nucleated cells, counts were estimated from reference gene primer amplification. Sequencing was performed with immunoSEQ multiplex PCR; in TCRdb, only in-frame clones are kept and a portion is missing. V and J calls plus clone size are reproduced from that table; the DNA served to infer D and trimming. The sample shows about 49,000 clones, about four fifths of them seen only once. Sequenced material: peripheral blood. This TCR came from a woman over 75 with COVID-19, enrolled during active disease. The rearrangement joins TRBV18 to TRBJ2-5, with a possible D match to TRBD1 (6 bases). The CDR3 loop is CASSPPTGMSGTQYF. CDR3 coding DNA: TGTGCCAGCTCACCACCGACAGGAATGTCCGGGACCCAGTACTTC. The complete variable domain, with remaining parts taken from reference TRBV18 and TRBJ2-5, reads NAGVMQNPRHLVRRRGQEARLRCSPMKGHSHVYWYRQLPEEGLKFMVYLQKENIIDESGMPKERFSAEFPKEGPSILRIQQVVRGDSAAYFCASSPPTGMSGTQYFGPGTRLLVL.